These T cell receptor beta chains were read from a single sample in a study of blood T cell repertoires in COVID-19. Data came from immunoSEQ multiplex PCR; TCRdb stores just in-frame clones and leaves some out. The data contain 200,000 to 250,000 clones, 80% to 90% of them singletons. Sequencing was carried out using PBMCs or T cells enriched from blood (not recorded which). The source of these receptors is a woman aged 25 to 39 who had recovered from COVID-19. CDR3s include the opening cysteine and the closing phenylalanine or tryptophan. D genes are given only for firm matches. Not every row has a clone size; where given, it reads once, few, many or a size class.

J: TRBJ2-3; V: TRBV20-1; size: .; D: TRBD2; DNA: TGCAGTGCTAGTCCCGGGGGACTAGCGGGAGAAATGAATACGCAGTATTTT; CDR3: CSASPGGLAGEMNTQYF
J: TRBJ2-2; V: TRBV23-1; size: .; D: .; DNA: TGCGCCAGCAGTCTGGGGGGGAACACCGGGGAGCTGTTTTTT; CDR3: CASSLGGNTGELFF
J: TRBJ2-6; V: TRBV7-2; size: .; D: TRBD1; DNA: TGTGCCAGCAGCCCTCAGGGGGCTGGGGCCAACGTCCTGACTTTC; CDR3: CASSPQGAGANVLTF
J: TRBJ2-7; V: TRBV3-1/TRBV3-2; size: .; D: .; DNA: TGTGCCAGCAGCCAAGGTTATCAGCGGGACACCTACGAGCAGTACTTC; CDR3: CASSQGYQRDTYEQYF
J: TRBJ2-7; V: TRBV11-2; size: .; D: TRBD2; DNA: TGTGCCAGTGGCGGGGGGACTAGCGGGAACTCCTACGAGCAGTACTTC; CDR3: CASGGGTSGNSYEQYF
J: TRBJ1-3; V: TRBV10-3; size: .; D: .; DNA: TGTGCCATCAGCCCGGGACAACTGAGCTCTGGAAACACCATATATTTT; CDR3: CAISPGQLSSGNTIYF
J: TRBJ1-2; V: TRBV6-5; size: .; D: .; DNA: TGTGCCAGCAGTTACTCGGGGGCTACTAACTATGGCTACACCTTC; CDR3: CASSYSGATNYGYTF
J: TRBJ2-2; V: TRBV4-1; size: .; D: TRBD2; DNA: TGCGCCAGCCGCGTTAGGGGCACCCCCGGGACTAGCGCCGGGGAGCTGTTTTTT; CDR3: CASRVRGTPGTSAGELFF
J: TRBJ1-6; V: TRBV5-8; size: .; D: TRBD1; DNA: TGTGCCAGCAGCTTGGCGAGGGGGCTGGGTTCCTATAATTCACCCCTCCACTTT; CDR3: CASSLARGLGSYNSPLHF
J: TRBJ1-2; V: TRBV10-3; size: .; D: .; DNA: TGTGCCATCAGTGAGTCACAGGCGAACTATGGCTACACCTTC; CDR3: CAISESQANYGYTF
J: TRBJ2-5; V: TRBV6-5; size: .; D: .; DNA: TGTGCCAGCAGCGACGACAGCTTCCAAGAGACCCAGTACTTC; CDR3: CASSDDSFQETQYF
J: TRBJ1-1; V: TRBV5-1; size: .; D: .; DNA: TGCGCCAGCCAAGGACAGATGAACACTGAAGCTTTCTTT; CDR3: CASQGQMNTEAFF
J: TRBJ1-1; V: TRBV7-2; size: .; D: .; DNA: TGTGCCAGCAGCCCTAGGAGGCTTGGCACTGAAGCTTTCTTT; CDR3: CASSPRRLGTEAFF
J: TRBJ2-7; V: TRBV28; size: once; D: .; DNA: TGTGCCAGCAGAGAACAGGGTGCGAGGGGCTACGAGCAGTACTTC; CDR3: CASREQGARGYEQYF